This is a list of T cell receptor beta chains from one sample in a study of blood T cell repertoires in COVID-19. Sequencing was performed with immunoSEQ multiplex PCR; in TCRdb, only in-frame clones are kept and a portion is missing. The sample has just over 50,000 clones, about 88% seen once; the top ten hold around a sixth. Sequencing was done on a sample of peripheral blood. All receptors derive from a human donor with active COVID-19. The donor label of this sample is uncertain. Both conserved end residues are part of each CDR3.

TRBV18	TRBJ2-3	CASSPLAGGPGTDTQYF
TRBV27	TRBJ2-7	CASSLSGYEQYF
TRBV18	TRBJ2-1	CASSPLQAKSYNEQFF
TRBV18	TRBJ1-2	CASSLSGGQKGYTF
TRBV19	TRBJ2-2	CASSTPQGAFTGELFF
TRBV5-4	TRBJ1-6	CASSWGQANSPLHF
TRBV10-3	TRBJ1-2	CAISEGDRGSIDGYTF
TRBV20-1	TRBJ2-1	CSASLSGAYNEQFF
TRBV19	TRBJ2-5	CASSIDPGGNFKTQYF
TRBV7-3	TRBJ2-7	CASSPNPGGEQYF
TRBV2	TRBJ2-7	CASSGTGHNSYEQYF
TRBV29-1	TRBJ2-3	CSVFDRDIWGTQYF
TRBV28	TRBJ1-5	CASNEAGTGKAYQPQHF
TRBV7-2	TRBJ1-5	CASSRLGGNQPQHF
TRBV20-1	TRBJ2-2	CSASPQGFLNTGELFF
TRBV21-1	TRBJ2-3	CASSKTPVQETSGGAYSTDTQYF
TRBV9	TRBJ1-2	CASSVDYRVTRYGYTF
TRBV7-6	TRBJ1-1	CASSSAGTGNTEAFF
TRBV29-1	TRBJ1-3	CSVERRSGNTIYF
TRBV28	TRBJ1-1	CASSSPLGQLNTEAFF
TRBV6-4	TRBJ2-3	CASSLLRSGDTQYF
TRBV3-1/TRBV3-2	TRBJ1-1	CASSPIQGNTEAFF
TRBV6-1	TRBJ1-2	CASSESGQDGYTF
TRBV19	TRBJ1-6	CASSAANSPLHF
TRBV18	TRBJ1-2	CASSREAGMMSYGYTF
TRBV29-1	TRBJ2-3	CSVTTGTFGDTQYF
TRBV2	TRBJ2-7	CASSSNGLAGVGEQYF
TRBV6-5	TRBJ2-5	CASSYVGAASQETQYF
TRBV6-6	TRBJ1-5	CASRHGGQGASQPQHF
TRBV6-5	TRBJ2-3	CASRGTGRGDTQYF
TRBV7-2	TRBJ2-5	CASSLDWEGTQYF
TRBV7-9	TRBJ1-1	CASNTRTLNTEAFF
TRBV14	TRBJ1-2	CASSHVGTERNYGYTF
TRBV11-2	TRBJ2-5	CASSSTGTQYF
TRBV19	TRBJ2-5	CASSIVAQETQYF
TRBV5-1	TRBJ1-2	CASSLGGKFRRANYGYTF
TRBV12-3/TRBV12-4	TRBJ2-7	CASIRVYEQYF
TRBV7-2	TRBJ2-5	CASSRSGGAVETQYF
TRBV7-9	TRBJ2-2	CASSPRLAGARNTGELFF
TRBV11-2	TRBJ2-2	CASSLTDSPTGELFF
TRBV7-2	TRBJ2-2	CASSYAGGLPGELFF
TRBV9	TRBJ1-2	CASSVVGSDFYGYTF
TRBV5-5	TRBJ1-1	CASSLAPGDTEAFF
TRBV2	TRBJ2-7	CASSEIASGGVYEQYF
TRBV18	TRBJ2-6	CASSPRAADNVLTF
TRBV18	TRBJ1-2	CASSRRQQENYGYTF
TRBV7-8	TRBJ2-7	CASSLARGGSYEQYF